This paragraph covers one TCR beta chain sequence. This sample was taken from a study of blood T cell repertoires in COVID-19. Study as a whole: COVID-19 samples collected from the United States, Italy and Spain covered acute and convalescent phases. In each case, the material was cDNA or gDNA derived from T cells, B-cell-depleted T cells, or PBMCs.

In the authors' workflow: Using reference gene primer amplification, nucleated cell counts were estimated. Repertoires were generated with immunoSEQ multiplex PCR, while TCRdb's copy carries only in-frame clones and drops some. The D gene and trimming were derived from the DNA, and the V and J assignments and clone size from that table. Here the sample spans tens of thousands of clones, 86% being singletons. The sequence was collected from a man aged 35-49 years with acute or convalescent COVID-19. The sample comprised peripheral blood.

In DNA form, the CDR3 reads TGTGCCAGCAGCTTAGCTCGGACAGGAAACACCATATATTTT. Protein sequence: CASSLARTGNTIYF. The rearrangement links TRBV7-2 to TRBJ1-3; D perhaps matches TRBD1 (5 bases). Germline loops: CDR1 SGHTA, CDR2 FQGNSA. The CDR3 has 14 amino acids. Trimming left V 0 bases short and J 4 bases short, with 7 bases between.